The 3 T cell receptor beta chains listed next were all sequenced from one sample in a study of tumor-infiltrating lymphocytes in localized non-small cell lung cancer. Clones were read by immunoSEQ multiplex PCR, and TCRdb kept only the in-frame ones, dropping some. The sample records 12,000 or so clones, 78% being singletons. The sample comprised lung tumor tissue. Every receptor here comes from a human donor with non-small cell lung cancer.

This clone is medium-sized by share. V and J are TRBV7-9 and TRBJ1-4; 7 bases match TRBD1. The CDR3 length is 18 residues. V shed 1 base, J shed 0 bases, and the junction held 8 bases outside the gene matches. In germline, CDR1 is SEHNR, CDR2 FQNEAQ (reference sequence). As DNA, the CDR3 is TGTGCCAGCAGCTTAGTCGGGGGACAGCCTCCAACTAATGAAAAACTGTTTTTT. Encoded protein: CASSLVGGQPPTNEKLFF. Based on the CDR3 plus reference TRBV7-9 and TRBJ1-4, the full variable domain is DTGVSQNPRHKITKRGQNVTFRCDPISEHNRLYWYRQTLGQGPEFLTYFQNEAQLEKSRLLSDRFSAERPKGSFSTLEIQRTEQGDSAMYLCASSLVGGQPPTNEKLFFGSGTQLSVL.

This chain uses TRBV6-1 with TRBJ1-1; a possible D gene is TRBD1 (5 bases). Germline assignment: CDR1 MNHNS and CDR2 SASEGT. The CDR3 loop spans 14 amino acids. The V end lost 2 bases, the J end lost 3 bases, and 10 bases lay between the germline ends. CDR3 nucleotides: TGTGCCAGCAGTGAAACTCTAGGGGACACTGAAGCTTTCTTT. It encodes CASSETLGDTEAFF.

The CDR3 reads CASSQDLLLGRAFF. As DNA, the CDR3 is TGTGCCAGCAGCCAAGATTTGTTGCTGGGACGAGCTTTCTTT. J is TRBJ1-1 and V is TRBV4-2; D is perhaps TRBD1 (5 bases). The CDR3 is made up of 14 amino acids. The V gene's germline CDR1 is LGHNA and CDR2 YNFKEQ. Trimming took 0 bases from V and 10 from J, leaving 15 bases between them.